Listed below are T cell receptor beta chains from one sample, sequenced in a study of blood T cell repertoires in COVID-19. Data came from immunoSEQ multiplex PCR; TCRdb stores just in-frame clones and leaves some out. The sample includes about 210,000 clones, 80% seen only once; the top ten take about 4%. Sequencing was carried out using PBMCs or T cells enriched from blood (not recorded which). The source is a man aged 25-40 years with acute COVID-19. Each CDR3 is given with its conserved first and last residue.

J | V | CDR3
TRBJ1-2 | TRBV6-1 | CASSEDRAVPGYTF
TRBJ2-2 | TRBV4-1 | CASSQDRAGTGELFF
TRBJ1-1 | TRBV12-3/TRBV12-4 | CASSETDRGEAFF
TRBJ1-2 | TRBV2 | CASSEMGQVNYGYTF
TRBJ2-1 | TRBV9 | CASSGEFF
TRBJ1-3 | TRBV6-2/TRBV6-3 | CASSPGQGSSGNTIYF
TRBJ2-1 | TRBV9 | CASSPRDRAIDNEQFF
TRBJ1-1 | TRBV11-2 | CASSPSIGLNTEAFF
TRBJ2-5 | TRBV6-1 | CASSEDIGGKTQYF
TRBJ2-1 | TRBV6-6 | CASSQTSGGYEQFF
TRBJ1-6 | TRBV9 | CASSVEGGPNSPLHF
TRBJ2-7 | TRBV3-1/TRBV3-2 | CASSQGSSGGSSYEQYF
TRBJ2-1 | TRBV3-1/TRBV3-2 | CASMDRGANNEQFF
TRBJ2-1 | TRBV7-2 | CASSNGLAGSNEQFF
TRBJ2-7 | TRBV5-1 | CASSLIRGGYEQYF
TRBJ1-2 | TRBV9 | CASSATPRGYTF
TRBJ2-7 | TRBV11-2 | CASSLDRDTGYEQYF
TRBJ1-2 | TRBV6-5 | CASGLTGSPYGYTF
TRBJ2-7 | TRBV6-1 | CASSEAQGTNEQYF
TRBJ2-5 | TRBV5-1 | CASSPPPAGQAETQYF
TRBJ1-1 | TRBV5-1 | CASSLNRGGTEAFF
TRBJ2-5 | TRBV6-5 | CASSPVALAVTQYF
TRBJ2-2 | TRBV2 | CASSGGTGRTGELFF
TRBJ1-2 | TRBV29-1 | CSAGVEIYGYTF
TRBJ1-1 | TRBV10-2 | CASSDTGFRLNTEAFF
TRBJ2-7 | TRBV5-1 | CASSRLDRGPYEQYF
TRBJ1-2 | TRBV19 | CASSMDRGDYGYTF
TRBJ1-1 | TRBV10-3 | CAISDRKGASTEAFF
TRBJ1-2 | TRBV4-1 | CASRNLGPYYGYTF